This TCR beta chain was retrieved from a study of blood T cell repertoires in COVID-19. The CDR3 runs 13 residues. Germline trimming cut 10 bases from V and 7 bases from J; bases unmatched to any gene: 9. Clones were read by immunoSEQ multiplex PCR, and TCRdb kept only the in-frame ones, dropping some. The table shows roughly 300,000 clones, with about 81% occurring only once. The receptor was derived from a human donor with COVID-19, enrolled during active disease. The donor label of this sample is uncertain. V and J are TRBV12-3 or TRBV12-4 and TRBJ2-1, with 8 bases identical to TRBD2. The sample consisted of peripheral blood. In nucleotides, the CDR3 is TGTGCCACCTCAGCGGGAGCTAATAATGAGCAGTTCTTC. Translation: CATSAGANNEQFF.